This paragraph covers one TCR beta chain sequence. Antigen unknown. The CDR3 runs to 12 residues. Trimming took 8 bases from V and 0 from J, leaving 7 bases between them. In germline, CDR1 is SEHNR, CDR2 FQNEAQ (reference sequence). The sample originates from a study of T-cell memory formation after mild COVID-19. Study-level results: Within pre-infection memory, some responding clones were found, suggesting cross-reactive memory joined. Second-wave clones with a day 37 peak had unconfirmed SARS-CoV-2 specificity.

Employing constant-segment primers, 5'RACE generated TCR alpha and TCR beta cDNA libraries bearing sample barcodes and UMIs. TCRdb called the 5' RACE reads again in MiXCR, with one record for every CDR3 protein. Altogether hundreds of thousands of distinct CDR3 sequences are present, 24% being singletons, with the ten largest covering 8.8%. The clonotype comes from an adult woman who had mild COVID-19 (a few samples of this study predate the infection). Cell type and time point are not known. Sequenced material: PBMCs or a T cell subset sorted from them (not recorded which). The chain couples TRBV7-9 to TRBJ1-2; D uncertain. For the CDR3, the DNA is TGTGCCAGCTCCACATCTAACTATGGCTACACCTTC. It encodes CASSTSNYGYTF.